This TCR beta chain was sequenced during a study of T cells in Graves' hyperthyroidism and ophthalmopathy (dated by TCRdb to the late 2010s). In terms of the full investigation: Peripheral blood samples were taken at initial diagnosis, before any treatment was given. A discovery cohort of about a hundred patients, roughly 40 with Graves' ophthalmopathy and approximately 60 with stable Graves' hyperthyroidism, was used to find distinguishing TCR V-J signatures. Whether ophthalmopathy could be predicted prospectively was tested in an independent validation cohort made up of fewer than 20 hyperthyroidism patients plus 17 patients who later progressed to ophthalmopathy. The approximately 95 discovery patients were divided at random into training and test sets in a 7:3 ratio. Thyroid tissue and blood T-cell repertoires from roughly 6 Graves' hyperthyroidism patients were also compared in the study. After sampling, hyperthyroidism patients received methimazole starting at 30 mg daily, and ophthalmopathy patients received high-dose intravenous methylprednisolone. The paper reports TCR Vbeta CDR3 sequencing of approximately 140 peripheral blood samples: around 45 ophthalmopathy, under 85 hyperthyroidism and approximately 17 progressor patients.

Clipping removes 0 bases from V and 4 bases from J, with 1 as the unmatched junction base count. Including cysteine and phenylalanine, the CDR3 has 14 amino acids. Just CDR3 DNA is preserved here, 42 bases in frame from base 1. CDR1 and CDR2 were assigned from the germline V gene (reference sequence) as GTSNPN and SVGIG. There are many counts of this clonotype. It has no known antigen specificity. Per-nucleotide qualities are absent, and no much larger clonotype sits a single base away. The TCR beta CDR3 regions were amplified from RNA transcripts. A first-round RT-PCR of the TCR CDR3 used the HTBI primer set with the Qiagen OneStep RT-PCR kit. Libraries were constructed in a second round of multiplex PCR, after which size selection and purification were performed. Libraries were sequenced paired-end with 100 bp reads on an Illumina HiSeq2000. Regarding the original processing steps: Raw data were processed with SOAPnuke, discarding reads with adapters, uncalled bases, mean Phred below 15, or no exact constant-primer or identifier match. High-quality paired reads were merged with COPE v1.2.5, and unique nucleotide sequences were defined as clonotypes. Clonotypes were aligned to IMGT TRBV, TRBD and TRBJ reference segments using MiTCR v1.1. Analysis was restricted to V-J combinations with a frequency above 0.0001, which covered 99.2% of repertoires. The TCS score was defined as F50 (clonal expansion) divided by E x V (chaos), with BLOSUM62-based TCRdist calculated between CDR3 peptides within each V-J. Welch's t-statistics and random forest reduced roughly 500 V-J features to fewer than 15, which were used in a naive Bayes classifier (R e1071). The public reads were quality trimmed at Q25 with fastp and then assembled into clones with MiXCR by TCRdb, keeping productive beta chains. CDR3 protein duplicates are merged, each entry listing the most common genes and DNA. In this record, the V and J calls reflect TCRdb's handling and not the investigators' own analysis. The sample contains 500,000 or so distinct CDR3 sequences, under 20% of them found a single time. Roughly 15% of the sample goes to the ten largest clones.

Points the paper makes about the study in general: Ophthalmopathy was separated from stable hyperthyroidism by a 13 V-J signature model, with approximately 86% sensitivity and just over 81% specificity obtained in cross-validation and 80%/75% obtained in testing. No statistical method was used to set the sample size in advance, and investigators knew the group allocation. Most expanded thyroid clonotypes (frequency above 0.001) were also detected in blood, suggesting blood repertoires may reflect thyroid immune responses. During validation, the model predicted progression to ophthalmopathy a median of roughly 7.1 months ahead of onset, with roughly 65% sensitivity and 72.22% specificity.

Ophthalmopathy patients had moderately to severely active disease, with a Clinical Activity Score of 3 or more, a NOSPECS grade of 4 or more, and a disease duration of less than 3 months. Patients with uncontrolled infections, other autoimmune diseases, pregnancy or lactation were excluded. Diagnoses were established on the basis of clinical symptoms, serum thyroxine and TRAb, thyroid ultrasound, and orbital computed tomography. PBMCs were isolated from about 9 ml of fresh peripheral blood by Ficoll-Paque density gradient centrifugation. Total RNA was extracted with Trizol reagent, and quality was checked on an Agilent 2100 Bioanalyzer.

The origin of this receptor is a woman aged 18-35 years with Graves' ophthalmopathy. Sequencing used blood. This chain is built from TRBV30 and TRBJ2-3, with 10 middle bases fitting TRBD2. The CDR3 reads CAWSVSGGADTQYF. The DNA is as follows: TGTGCCTGGAGTGTGAGCGGGGGGGCAGATACGCAGTATTTT. The variable domain in full, with residues beyond the CDR3 obtained from the reference TRBV30 and TRBJ2-3 genes, is SQTIHQWPATLVQPVGSPLSLECTVEGTSNPNLYWYRQAAGRGLQLLFYSVGIGQISSEVPQNLSASRPQDRQFILSSKKLLLSDSGFYLCAWSVSGGADTQYFGPGTRLTVL.